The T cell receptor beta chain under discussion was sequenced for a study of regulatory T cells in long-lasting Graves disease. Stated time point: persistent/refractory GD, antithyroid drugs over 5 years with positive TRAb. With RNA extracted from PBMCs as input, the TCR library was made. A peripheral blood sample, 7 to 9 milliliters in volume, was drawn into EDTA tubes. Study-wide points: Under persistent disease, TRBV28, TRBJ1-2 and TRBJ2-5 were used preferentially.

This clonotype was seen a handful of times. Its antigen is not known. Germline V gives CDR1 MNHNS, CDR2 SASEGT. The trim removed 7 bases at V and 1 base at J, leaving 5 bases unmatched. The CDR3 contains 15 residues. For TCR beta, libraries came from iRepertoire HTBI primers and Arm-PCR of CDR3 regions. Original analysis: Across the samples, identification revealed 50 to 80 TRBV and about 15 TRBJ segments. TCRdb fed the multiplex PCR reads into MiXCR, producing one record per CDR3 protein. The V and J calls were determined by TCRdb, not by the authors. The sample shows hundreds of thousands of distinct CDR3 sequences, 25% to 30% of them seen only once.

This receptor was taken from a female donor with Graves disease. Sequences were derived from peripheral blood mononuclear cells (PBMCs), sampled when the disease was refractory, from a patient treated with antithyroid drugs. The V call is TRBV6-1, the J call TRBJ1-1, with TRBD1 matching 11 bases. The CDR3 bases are TGTGCCAGCAAACTGGACAGGGGGCGGAACACTGAAGCTTTCTTT. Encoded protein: CASKLDRGRNTEAFF.